The T cell receptor (beta chain) described here comes from a study of shared clonotypes between healthy human individuals. Partitioning of CD4+ cells yielded a CD45RA+ naive subset and a CD45RA-negative memory subset. V gave up 3 bases and J gave up 3 bases; unmatched junction bases: 13. This CDR3 has 17 amino acids. The germline CDR1 and CDR2 sequences are SGHTA and FQGTGA. Sequencing was performed with immunoSEQ multiplex PCR; in TCRdb, only in-frame clones are kept and a portion is missing. The sample has over 950,000 clones, 70% to 85% seen once. The chain recombines TRBV7-3 with TRBJ1-1; TRBD1 matches 7 bases. This TCR was recovered from a man younger than 30 in good health. Some clones in this sample may be carry-over from other donors' samples. The sequenced material came from memory CD4+ T cells from PBMCs. Noted subset: CD45RA-negative fraction. The CDR3 is CASSFQPIRTGDTEAFF. As DNA, the CDR3 is TGTGCCAGCAGCTTTCAGCCCATCAGAACAGGGGACACTGAAGCTTTCTTT.